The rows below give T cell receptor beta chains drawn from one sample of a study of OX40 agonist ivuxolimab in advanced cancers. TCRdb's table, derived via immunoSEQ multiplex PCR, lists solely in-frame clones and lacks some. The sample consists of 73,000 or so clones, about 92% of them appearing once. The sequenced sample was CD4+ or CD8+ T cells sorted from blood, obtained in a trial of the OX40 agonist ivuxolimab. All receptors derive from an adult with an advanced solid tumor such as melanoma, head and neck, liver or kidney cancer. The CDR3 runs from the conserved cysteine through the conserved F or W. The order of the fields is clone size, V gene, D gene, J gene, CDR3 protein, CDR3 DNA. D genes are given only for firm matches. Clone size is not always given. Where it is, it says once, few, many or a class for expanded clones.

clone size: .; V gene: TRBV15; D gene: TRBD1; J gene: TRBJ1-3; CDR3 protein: CATSGDRPSSGNTIYF; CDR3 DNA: TGTGCCACCAGCGGGGACAGACCAAGCTCTGGAAACACCATATATTTT
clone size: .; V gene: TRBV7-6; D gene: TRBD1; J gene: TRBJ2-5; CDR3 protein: CASSTGQGFRETQYF; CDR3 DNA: TGTGCCAGCAGCACCGGACAGGGGTTTCGAGAGACCCAGTACTTC
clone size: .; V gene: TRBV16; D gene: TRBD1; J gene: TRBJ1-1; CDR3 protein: CASSYPGQLNTEAFF; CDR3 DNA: TGTGCCAGCAGCTACCCGGGACAGTTGAACACTGAAGCTTTCTTT
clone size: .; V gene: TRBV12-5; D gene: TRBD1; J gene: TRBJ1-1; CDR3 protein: CASGLETGGAFF; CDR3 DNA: TGTGCTAGTGGTTTGGAAACAGGGGGAGCTTTCTTT
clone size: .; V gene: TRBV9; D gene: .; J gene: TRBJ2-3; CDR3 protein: CASSGYTDTQYF; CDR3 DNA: TGTGCCAGCAGCGGCTACACAGATACGCAGTATTTT
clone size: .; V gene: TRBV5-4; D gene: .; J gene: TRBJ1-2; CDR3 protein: CASSISRDLGLHYGYTF; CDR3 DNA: TGTGCCAGCAGCATCTCGCGGGACTTGGGACTTCACTATGGCTACACCTTC
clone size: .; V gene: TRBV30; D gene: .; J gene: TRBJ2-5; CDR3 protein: CAWSVSSVRQQTQYF; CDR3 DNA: TGTGCCTGGAGTGTAAGTTCCGTCAGGCAGCAGACCCAGTACTTC
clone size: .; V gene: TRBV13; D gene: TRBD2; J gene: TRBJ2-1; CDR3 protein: CASSSLAGGPHNEQFF; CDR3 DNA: TGTGCCAGCAGCAGTTTAGCGGGGGGGCCCCACAATGAGCAGTTCTTC
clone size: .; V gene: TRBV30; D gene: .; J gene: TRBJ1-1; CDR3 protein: CAWRHGTEAFF; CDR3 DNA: TGTGCCTGGAGACACGGCACTGAAGCTTTCTTT
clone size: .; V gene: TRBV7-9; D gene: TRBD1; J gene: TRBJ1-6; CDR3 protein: CASSAPVGTGGSPLHF; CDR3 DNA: TGTGCCAGCAGCGCCCCGGTGGGGACAGGGGGGTCACCCCTCCACTTT
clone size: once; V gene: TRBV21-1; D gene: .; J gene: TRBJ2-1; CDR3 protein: CASSRTDRVPYSSSYNEQFF; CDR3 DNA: TGTGCCAGCAGCAGGACGGACAGGGTCCCCTACTCCAGCTCCTACAATGAGCAGTTCTTC
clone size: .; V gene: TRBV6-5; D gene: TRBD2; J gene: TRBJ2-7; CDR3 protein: CASSPDSGESYEQYF; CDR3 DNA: TGTGCCAGCAGTCCCGATAGCGGGGAATCCTACGAGCAGTACTTC
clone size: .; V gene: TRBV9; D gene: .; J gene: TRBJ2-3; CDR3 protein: CASSGSLGTDTQYF; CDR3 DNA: TGTGCCAGCAGTGGATCTTTGGGCACAGATACGCAGTATTTT
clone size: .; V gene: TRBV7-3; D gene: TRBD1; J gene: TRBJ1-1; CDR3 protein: CASSSQGANTEAFF; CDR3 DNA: TGTGCCAGCAGTTCCCAGGGGGCGAACACTGAAGCTTTCTTT
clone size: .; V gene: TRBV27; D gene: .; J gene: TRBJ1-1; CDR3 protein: CASSLPGTEAFF; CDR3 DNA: TGTGCCAGCAGTTTACCGGGCACTGAAGCTTTCTTT
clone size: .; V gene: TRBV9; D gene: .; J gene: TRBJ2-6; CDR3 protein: CASSVGGASGANVLTF; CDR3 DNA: TGTGCCAGCAGCGTGGGCGGCGCCTCTGGGGCCAACGTCCTGACTTTC
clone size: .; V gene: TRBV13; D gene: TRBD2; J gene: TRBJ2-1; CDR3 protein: CASLRGAGEQFF; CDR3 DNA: TGTGCCAGCTTGCGGGGGGCCGGTGAGCAGTTCTTC
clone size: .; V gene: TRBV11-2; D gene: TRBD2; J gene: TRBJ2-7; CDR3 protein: CASSWTSSYEQYF; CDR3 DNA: TGTGCCAGCAGCTGGACTAGCTCCTACGAGCAGTACTTC
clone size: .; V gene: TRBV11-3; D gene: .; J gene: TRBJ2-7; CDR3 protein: CASSLGPTYEQYF; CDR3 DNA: TGTGCCAGCAGCTTGGGGCCCACCTACGAGCAGTACTTC
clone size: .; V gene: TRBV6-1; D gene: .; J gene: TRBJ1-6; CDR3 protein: CASRNGPANSPLHF; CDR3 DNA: TGTGCCAGCAGGAACGGGCCGGCTAATTCACCCCTCCACTTT
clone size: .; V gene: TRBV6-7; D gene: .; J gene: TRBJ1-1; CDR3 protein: CASSQPGPAMNTEAFF; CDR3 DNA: TGTGCCAGCAGCCAACCCGGCCCAGCGATGAACACTGAAGCTTTCTTT
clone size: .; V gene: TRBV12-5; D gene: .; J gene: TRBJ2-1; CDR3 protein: CASGCDSNEQFF; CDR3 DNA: TGTGCTAGTGGGTGTGACTCCAATGAGCAGTTCTTC
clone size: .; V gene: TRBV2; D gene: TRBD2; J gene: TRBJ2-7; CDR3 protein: CASDWGGGTYEQYF; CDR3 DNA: TGTGCCAGCGACTGGGGCGGGGGTACCTACGAGCAGTACTTC
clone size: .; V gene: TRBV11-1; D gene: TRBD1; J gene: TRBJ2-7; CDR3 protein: CASSLDPEFLGQGAYEQYF; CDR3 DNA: TGTGCCAGCAGCTTAGACCCTGAATTCCTGGGACAGGGGGCCTACGAGCAGTACTTC
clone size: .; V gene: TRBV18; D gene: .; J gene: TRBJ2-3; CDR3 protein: CASSPPRRRTTDTQYF; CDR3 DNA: TGTGCCAGCTCACCTCCGCGGCGCCGGACGACAGATACGCAGTATTTT
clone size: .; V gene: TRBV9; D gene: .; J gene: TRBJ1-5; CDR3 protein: CASSVGSSNQPQHF; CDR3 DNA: TGTGCCAGCAGCGTAGGTTCGAGCAATCAGCCCCAGCATTTT
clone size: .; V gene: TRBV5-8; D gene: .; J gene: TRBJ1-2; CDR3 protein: CASSGLVNTYGYTF; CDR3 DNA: TGTGCCAGCAGCGGACTCGTAAATACCTATGGCTACACCTTC
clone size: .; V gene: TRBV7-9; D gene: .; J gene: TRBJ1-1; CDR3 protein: CASTQNTEAFF; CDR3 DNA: TGTGCCAGCACCCAAAACACTGAAGCTTTCTTT
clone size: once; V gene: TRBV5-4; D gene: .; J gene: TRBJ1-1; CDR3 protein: CASSLANTEAFF; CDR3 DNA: TGTGCCAGCAGCTTGGCGAACACTGAAGCTTTCTTT
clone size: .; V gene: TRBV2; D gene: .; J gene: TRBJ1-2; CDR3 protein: CASSEVGDVYGYTF; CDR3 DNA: TGTGCCAGCAGTGAAGTTGGGGACGTCTATGGCTACACCTTC
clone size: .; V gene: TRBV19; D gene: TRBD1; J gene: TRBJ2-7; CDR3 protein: CASSEDDRGRYEQYF; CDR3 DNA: TGTGCCAGCTCCGAGGATGACAGGGGAAGATACGAGCAGTACTTC
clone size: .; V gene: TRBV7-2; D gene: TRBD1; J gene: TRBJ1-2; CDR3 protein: CASSPSQGAPSYGYTF; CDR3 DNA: TGTGCCAGCAGCCCATCACAGGGGGCTCCTTCCTATGGCTACACCTTC
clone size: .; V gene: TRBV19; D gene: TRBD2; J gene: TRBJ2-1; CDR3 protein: CASSMGVGTSAYNEQFF; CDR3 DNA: TGTGCCAGTAGTATGGGGGTGGGGACTAGCGCCTACAATGAGCAGTTCTTC
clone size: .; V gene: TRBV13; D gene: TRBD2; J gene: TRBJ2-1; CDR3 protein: CASSFMTSGGLLFF; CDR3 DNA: TGTGCCAGCAGCTTCATGACTAGCGGGGGACTTCTGTTCTTC
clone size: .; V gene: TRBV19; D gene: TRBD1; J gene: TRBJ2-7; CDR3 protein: CASSPGTDYEQYF; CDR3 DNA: TGTGCCAGTAGCCCCGGGACAGACTACGAGCAGTACTTC
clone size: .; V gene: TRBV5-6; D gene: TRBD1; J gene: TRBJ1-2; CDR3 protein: CASREGTAPYGYTF; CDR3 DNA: TGTGCCAGCAGGGAGGGGACAGCTCCCTATGGCTACACCTTC
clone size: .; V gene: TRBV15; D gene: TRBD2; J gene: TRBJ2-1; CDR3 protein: CATTQPGSGGAMTEQFF; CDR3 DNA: TGTGCCACCACCCAACCTGGGAGCGGGGGGGCCATGACTGAGCAGTTCTTC
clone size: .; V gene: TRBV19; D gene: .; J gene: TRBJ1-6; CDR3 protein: CASSVDGGLNSPLHF; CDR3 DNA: TGTGCCAGTAGTGTGGACGGCGGGCTTAATTCACCCCTCCACTTT
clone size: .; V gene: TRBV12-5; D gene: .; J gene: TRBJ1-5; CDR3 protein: CASGLVPTGLDQPQHF; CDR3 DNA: TGTGCTAGTGGTTTGGTCCCCACAGGGTTGGATCAGCCCCAGCATTTT
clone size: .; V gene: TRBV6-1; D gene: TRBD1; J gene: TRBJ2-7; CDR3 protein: CASQGVALVSYEQYF; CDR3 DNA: TGTGCCTCGCAGGGGGTAGCGCTCGTGTCGTACGAGCAGTACTTC
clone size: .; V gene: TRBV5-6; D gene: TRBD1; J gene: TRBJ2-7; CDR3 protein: CASSPTGFYEQYF; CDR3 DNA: TGTGCCAGCAGCCCGACAGGGTTCTACGAGCAGTACTTC
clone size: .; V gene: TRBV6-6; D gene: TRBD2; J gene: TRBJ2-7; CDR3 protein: CASSYFAAGGFYEQYF; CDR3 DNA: TGTGCCAGCAGTTACTTTGCGGCGGGGGGTTTCTACGAGCAGTACTTC
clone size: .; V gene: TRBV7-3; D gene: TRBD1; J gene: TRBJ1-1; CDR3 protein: CASTLGVRDRTNTEAFF; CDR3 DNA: TGTGCCAGCACTCTAGGGGTGCGGGACAGGACGAACACTGAAGCTTTCTTT
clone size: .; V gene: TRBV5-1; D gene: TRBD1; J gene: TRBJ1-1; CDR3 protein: CASSEGTGATEAFF; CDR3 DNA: TGCGCCAGCAGCGAAGGGACAGGGGCCACTGAAGCTTTCTTT
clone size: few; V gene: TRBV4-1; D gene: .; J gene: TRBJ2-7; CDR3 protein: CASSQDVGLEFSYEQYF; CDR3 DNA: TGCGCCAGCAGCCAAGATGTTGGGCTAGAGTTCTCCTACGAGCAGTACTTC
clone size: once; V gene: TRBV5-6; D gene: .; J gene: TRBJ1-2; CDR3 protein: CASSPRTRFGANYGYTF; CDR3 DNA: TGTGCCAGCAGCCCCCGCACCCGGTTTGGGGCTAACTATGGCTACACCTTC
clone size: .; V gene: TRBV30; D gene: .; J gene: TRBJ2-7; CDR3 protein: CAWSVRPGTEVYEQYF; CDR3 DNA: TGTGCCTGGAGTGTTCGGCCCGGGACGGAAGTTTACGAGCAGTACTTC
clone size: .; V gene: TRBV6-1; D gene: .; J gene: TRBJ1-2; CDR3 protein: CASSEVPQMNGYTF; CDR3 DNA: TGTGCCAGCAGTGAAGTTCCCCAGATGAATGGCTACACCTTC
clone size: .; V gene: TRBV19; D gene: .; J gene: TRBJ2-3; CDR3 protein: CASSTPSSPRGTDTQYF; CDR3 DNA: TGTGCCAGTAGTACACCCTCCTCGCCGAGGGGCACAGATACGCAGTATTTT
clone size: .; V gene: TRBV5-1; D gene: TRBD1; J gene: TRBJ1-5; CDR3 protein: CASSLGTGRDQPQHF; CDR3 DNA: TGCGCCAGCAGCTTGGGGACAGGGAGGGATCAGCCCCAGCATTTT
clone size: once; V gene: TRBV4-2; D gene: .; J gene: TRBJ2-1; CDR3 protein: CAGSQDPPGGSDNEQFF; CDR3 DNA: TGTGCCGGCAGCCAAGATCCCCCAGGGGGGTCGGACAATGAGCAGTTCTTC
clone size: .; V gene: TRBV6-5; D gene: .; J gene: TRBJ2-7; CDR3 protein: CASSFSDRSYEQYF; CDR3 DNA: TGTGCCAGCAGTTTCTCGGACAGATCCTACGAGCAGTACTTC
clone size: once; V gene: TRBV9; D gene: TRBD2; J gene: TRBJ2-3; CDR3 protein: CASSDPGLAGGGGDTQYF; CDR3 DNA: TGTGCCAGCAGCGATCCGGGACTAGCGGGGGGCGGTGGAGATACGCAGTATTTT
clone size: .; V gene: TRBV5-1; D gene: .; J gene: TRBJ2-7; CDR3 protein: CASSPSPRASGVREQYF; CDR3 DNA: TGCGCCAGCAGCCCGTCCCCCCGGGCCTCAGGGGTGCGGGAGCAGTACTTC